Here is one T cell receptor (beta chain) with its context. This clone's antigen is unknown. A much larger clone is a single base away; this may be a read error. Since the CDR3 does not end with the conserved phenylalanine or tryptophan, this likely comes from a read error. These data come from a study of molecular identifiers for immune sequencing clone quantification listed by TCRdb under 2018. For the wider study: For a replicate experiment, the RNA from either approximately 20,000 or 100,000 naive CD8 T cells was divided into five aliquots, and four of those aliquots went on to sequencing. This methods study used CD8 T cells to benchmark TCR RNA copy counting and molecular-identifier clustering-based TCR repertoire sequencing (MIDCIRS). Study-wide conclusions, independent of this receptor: When barcode sub-clustering was left out, chimeric consensus sequences inflated TCR diversity, with chimeras reaching as high as 47%. Highly expanded clone sizes could be underestimated if identical TCR molecules share a barcode. About 2.9 recovered TCR RNA copies per cell were obtained by modeling, versus approximately 10 by digital PCR, implying a capture efficiency of about 30%. Spiked-in Jurkat TCR RNA equal to a single cell's worth was reported to be detectable even within 1,200,000 naive CD8 T cells. Spiked-in Jurkat TCR RNA (approximately 10 copies' worth), which is not part of the donor repertoire, was contained in the naive libraries. Clones above 20 RNA copies held over 99% of molecules in CMV-specific effector cells but under 1% in naive cells.

The CDR3 comprises 14 residues, both ends counted. CDR3 DNA only is kept here, 42 bases in frame from base 1. According to the germline V gene, CDR1 reads SGHTA and CDR2 reads FQGNSA. V is cut by 0 bases and J by 9 bases, and the space between the germline ends is 15 bases. Naive CD8 T cell libraries were made from approximately 20,000 to 1,000,000 sorted cells using 10%, 30% or 50% of purified RNA. Naive CD8 T cells were FACS-sorted as CD8+CD4-CCR7+CD45RA+ on a BD FACSAria II into RLT Plus buffer. To test detection sensitivity, Jurkat RNA equal to under 13 TCR copies was added to samples of roughly 18,000-1,100,000 naive CD8 T cells. Enrichment of CD8 T cells was done with RosetteSep CD8+ T Cell Enrichment Cocktail plus Ficoll-Paque, and ACK red cell lysis came afterward. Libraries came from PCR. The sequencer was a NextSeq 500. Bulk TCR libraries were prepared as previously described, using TCR primers listed in Table S5. Total RNA was purified with the Qiagen AllPrep DNA/RNA kit. Before any analysis, reads coming from multiple sequencing runs of the same library were combined into one pool. Regarding the original processing steps: Reads were retained only if the reads had an exact TCR constant sequence, and the retained reads were trimmed to 150 nt and grouped according to their 12-nt molecular barcodes. Reads in each barcode group were sub-clustered using a 15% Levenshtein threshold, and a quality-weighted consensus sequence was built for each RNA molecule. Non-functional sequences were excluded, and lower-count sequences lying one edit away from another sequence were also excluded. Based on a fit of two negative binomial distributions, barcode sub-clusters having less than 20% of the maximum read count were discarded. Using fastp at Q25 and MiXCR, TCRdb reprocessed the public reads and kept productive beta chains. Rows are combined by CDR3 protein, so each entry shows the most common genes and DNA. It is TCRdb's table, rather than the study itself, that gives the V and J calls and clone size. Counted in this sample were a few hundred thousand distinct CDR3 sequences; roughly 26% of them appeared once. The ten largest clones take up over 0.6% of the sample.

The receptor comes from a human donor in good health. Some libraries in this study had Jurkat cell RNA spiked in. Recombination joined TRBV7-2 with TRBJ2-7; a tentative D match to TRBD1 spans 7 bases. Sequenced: naive CD8+ T cells from blood, with Jurkat cell RNA spiked in. In the paper's terms, the cell subset or site label means: FACS-sorted CD8+CD4-CCR7+CD45RA+ naive T cells. The sequenced DNA: TGTGCCAGCAGCTTAGCCGCGGGACAGAGATGGCAGTACTCC. Its product reads: CASSLAAGQRWQYS.